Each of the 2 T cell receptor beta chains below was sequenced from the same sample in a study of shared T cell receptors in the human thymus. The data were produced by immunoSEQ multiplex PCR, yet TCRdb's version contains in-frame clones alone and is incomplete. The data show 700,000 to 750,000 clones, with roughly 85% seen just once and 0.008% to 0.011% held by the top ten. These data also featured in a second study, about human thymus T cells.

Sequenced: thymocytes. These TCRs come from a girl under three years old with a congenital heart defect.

The CDR3 here is CALSGGSTDTQYF. In DNA, the CDR3 is TGTGCCTTAAGCGGGGGGAGCACAGATACGCAGTATTTT. The V call is TRBV10-3, the J call TRBJ2-3, with 9 bases lining up with TRBD2. V lost 11 bases, J lost 0 bases, and 3 bases stayed unmatched. Per germline, CDR1 ENHRY and CDR2 SYGVKD. This CDR3 contains 13 residues.

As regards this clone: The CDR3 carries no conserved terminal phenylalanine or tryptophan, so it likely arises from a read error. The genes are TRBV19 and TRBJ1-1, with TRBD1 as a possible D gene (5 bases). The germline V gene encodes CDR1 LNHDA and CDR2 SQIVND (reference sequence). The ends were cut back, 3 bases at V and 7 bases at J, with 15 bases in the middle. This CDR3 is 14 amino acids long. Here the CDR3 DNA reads TGTGCCAGTAGTATCGCTGGCGGGGGTTTTGAAGCTTTCCTT. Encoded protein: CASSIAGGGFEAFL.